This entry lists 20 T cell receptor beta chains sequenced from one sample in a study of blood T cell repertoires in COVID-19. Sequenced by immunoSEQ multiplex PCR; TCRdb stores in-frame clones only, minus some. The table includes over 150,000 clones, roughly 87% detected once. Sequencing was done on a sample of peripheral blood. The receptors stem from a woman aged 55-70 years who had recovered from COVID-19.

The rearrangement uses TRBV11-2 and TRBJ1-3, with TRBD1 as a possible D gene (5 bases). This CDR3 is built from 15 residues. V was cut by 7 bases and J by 7 bases, with 20 bases left in between. The germline V gene has CDR1 SGHAT and CDR2 FQNNGV. CDR3 nucleotide sequence: TGTGCCAGCACCCCGGGGGGTAGCGACGGTAACACCATATATTTT. As protein: CASTPGGSDGNTIYF.

The J gene is TRBJ1-1, the V gene TRBV18; a possible D gene is TRBD1 (6 bases). V was shortened by 3 bases and J by 5 bases, with 13 bases between the two germline ends. Germline CDR1 reads KGHSH; CDR2 reads LQKENI. The CDR3 covers 14 residues. The CDR3: CASSPGAMRTEAFF. The CDR3, as DNA: TGTGCCAGCTCACCGGGGGCCATGAGGACTGAAGCTTTCTTT.

CDR3 residues: CATASAGKVTF. The CDR3 nucleotides are TGTGCCACCGCCAGCGCGGGGAAGGTCACCTTC. The chain joins TRBV24-1 to TRBJ1-2; D is ambiguous. The CDR3 has 11 amino acids. The germline CDR1 and CDR2 sequences are KGHDR and SFDVKD. V was cut by 9 bases and J by 13 bases, with 17 bases left in between.

The chain combines TRBV6-6 with TRBJ2-7, with a weak D call TRBD1 (7 bases). CDR1 and CDR2 (germline): MNHNY, SVGAGI (reference sequence). This CDR3 has 15 amino acids. Trimming left V 5 bases short and J 6 bases short, with 20 bases between. The CDR3 DNA reads TGTGCCAGCAGTCCAACCAGGGGGACTTGGTTCGAGCAGTACTTC. This sequence encodes CASSPTRGTWFEQYF.

This chain joins TRBV7-2 and TRBJ2-7; 8 bases match TRBD2. Germline V gives CDR1 SGHTA, CDR2 FQGNSA. There are 14 residues in the CDR3. Trimming removed 5 bases from V and 2 bases from J; junction bases left unmatched: 5. This CDR3 is CASSPRGGPYEQYF. CDR3 nucleotides: TGTGCCAGCAGCCCACGGGGGGGCCCCTACGAGCAGTACTTC.

This chain joins TRBV18 and TRBJ1-1; 10 bases align to TRBD1. CDR1 and CDR2 (germline): KGHSH, LQKENI. V was pared by 3 bases and J by 7 bases, with 5 bases of the junction left unmatched. This CDR3 is built from 14 residues. Here the CDR3 reads CASSPGTGAGEAFF. The DNA for the CDR3 is TGTGCCAGCTCACCTGGGACAGGGGCGGGTGAAGCTTTCTTT. Filled out from reference TRBV18 and TRBJ1-1, the complete variable domain reads NAGVMQNPRHLVRRRGQEARLRCSPMKGHSHVYWYRQLPEEGLKFMVYLQKENIIDESGMPKERFSAEFPKEGPSILRIQQVVRGDSAAYFCASSPGTGAGEAFFGQGTRLTVV.

This clone was seen only once. The chain employs TRBV4-1 and TRBJ1-2; 8 bases align to TRBD1. V shed 1 base and J 3 bases; nucleotides not matched to a gene: 1. Germline values: CDR1 MGHRA, CDR2 YSYEKL. The CDR3 is 14 amino acids. CDR3 DNA sequence: TGCGCCAGCAGCCAAGCACAGGGGGACTATGGCTACACCTTC. It encodes CASSQAQGDYGYTF.

This rearrangement joins TRBV2 to TRBJ1-2; 11 nucleotides match TRBD1. The CDR3 loop spans 14 amino acids. Germline CDR1 and CDR2: SNHLY and FYNNEI. V trimming: 1 base; J trimming: 6 bases; junction bases outside the gene matches: 1. This CDR3 is CASSEGTGGDGYTF. The CDR3 DNA follows: TGTGCCAGCAGTGAAGGGACAGGGGGCGATGGCTACACCTTC. The full variable domain, its missing parts supplied by reference TRBV2 and TRBJ1-2, is EPEVTQTPSHQVTQMGQEVILRCVPISNHLYFYWYRQILGQKVEFLVSFYNNEISEKSEIFDDQFSVERPDGSNFTLKIRSTKLEDSAMYFCASSEGTGGDGYTFGSGTRLTVV.

This sequence joins TRBV6-4 and TRBJ1-4; 7 nucleotides match TRBD1. Unmatched junction bases numbered 7, after V lost 6 bases and J lost 6 bases. Germline lookup yields CDR1 MRHNA and CDR2 SNTAGT. This CDR3 is built from 14 residues. As DNA, the CDR3 is TGTGCCAGCAGGGAGGGACAGTCCGATGAAAAACTGTTTTTT. Encoded protein: CASREGQSDEKLFF.

This chain uses TRBV9 with TRBJ2-7, with 8 positions matching TRBD2. With V trimmed by 4 bases and J by 4 bases, 7 bases remained unmatched. Germline-derived CDR1 and CDR2 are SGDLS and YYNGEE. This CDR3 spans 14 amino acids. CDR3 in DNA: TGTGCCAGCAGCCCCGGGACTAGTCGATACGAGCAGTACTTC. As protein: CASSPGTSRYEQYF.

The chain has TRBV24-1 and TRBJ1-5; D perhaps matches TRBD1 (5 bases). The CDR3 sequence is 16 residues long. Deletions cut 3 bases from V and 1 base from J, with 12 bases between. Germline V gene data show CDR1 as KGHDR and CDR2 as SFDVKD. Here the CDR3 reads CATSDAQGNSNQPQHF. The DNA for the CDR3 is TGTGCCACCAGTGATGCGCAGGGTAACAGCAATCAGCCCCAGCATTTT.

The rearrangement joins TRBV28 to TRBJ2-3; D gene unclear. The CDR3 totals 15 residues. V lost 5 bases and J lost 1, with 13 bases in between. The germline CDR1 and CDR2 sequences are MDHEN and SYDVKM. The CDR3 loop is CASSPGGAGTDTQYF. In DNA form, the CDR3 reads TGTGCCAGCAGTCCCGGTGGAGCAGGCACAGATACGCAGTATTTT.

The chain employs TRBV4-3 and TRBJ2-7, with 11 bases identical to TRBD1. The germline CDR1 and CDR2 sequences are LGHNA and YSLEER. V was clipped by 4 bases and J by 6 bases; unmatched bases: 2. The CDR3 loop spans 13 amino acids. CDR3 residues: CASSRDRGGEQYF. DNA for the CDR3: TGCGCCAGCAGCCGGGACAGGGGGGGCGAGCAGTACTTC.

V is TRBV28 and J is TRBJ1-2; no clear D. The CDR3 covers 16 residues. Germline CDR1 is MDHEN and CDR2 is SYDVKM. Deletions cut 5 bases from V and 5 bases from J, with 21 bases between. CDR3 DNA sequence: TGTGCCAGCAGTAGCCCCGCTCGGTCACGGGGATATGGCTACACCTTC. Translating gives CASSSPARSRGYGYTF.

The chain recombines TRBV4-1 with TRBJ1-4; 7 bases match TRBD1. V trimming: 4 bases; J trimming: 6 bases; junction bases outside the gene matches: 8. Germline CDR1 MGHRA, CDR2 YSYEKL. This CDR3 has 15 residues. The CDR3 region is CASSRRQGGDEKLFF. The CDR3 DNA reads as TGCGCCAGCAGCCGAAGACAGGGCGGCGATGAAAAACTGTTTTTT.

The J gene is TRBJ2-7, the V gene TRBV24-1, with D possibly being TRBD2 (6 bases). This CDR3 comprises 15 residues. In germline, CDR1 is KGHDR, CDR2 SFDVKD. V was cut by 5 bases and J by 3 bases, with 16 bases left in between. This chain's CDR3 is CATSARTAGGYEQYF. The CDR3 nucleotides are TGTGCCACCAGTGCTAGAACGGCCGGGGGCTACGAGCAGTACTTC.

This chain joins TRBV5-5 and TRBJ1-5; D unclear. Germline lookup yields CDR1 SGHKS and CDR2 YYEKEE (reference sequence). V lost 4 bases to trimming and J lost 1 base, with 12 bases between them. The CDR3 contains 15 residues. The CDR3 bases are TGTGCCAGCAGCACTTCAGCGGGAAGCAATCAGCCCCAGCATTTT. Translating gives CASSTSAGSNQPQHF.

CDR3 in amino acids: CASSPDRTGSNEKLFF. CDR3 DNA sequence: TGTGCCAGCAGCCCGGATCGGACAGGGTCTAATGAAAAACTGTTTTTT. The chain is built from TRBV9 and TRBJ1-4, with 8 positions matching TRBD1. The CDR3 has 16 amino acids. The germline gives CDR1 SGDLS, CDR2 YYNGEE. The J segment lost 3 bases and the V segment lost 4 bases, leaving 8 bases of the junction unmatched.

In this sample, this clone turned up once. J is TRBJ1-2 and V is TRBV7-2; possibly TRBD1 for D (6 bases). This CDR3 has 13 amino acids. The V end was cut by 6 bases, the J end by 5 bases, with 13 bases between. Germline assignment: CDR1 SGHTA and CDR2 FQGNSA. DNA for the CDR3: TGTGCCAGCAGGGACAGTTTAGAATATGGCTACACCTTC. This codes for CASRDSLEYGYTF.

The rearrangement uses TRBV29-1 and TRBJ2-3; TRBD2 matches at 7 bases. The length of the CDR3 is 14 residues. CDR1 and CDR2 from the germline V gene are SQVTM and ANQGSEA. J was trimmed by 6 bases and V by 1 base; bases with no gene match: 7. The CDR3 sequence: CSVEGVAGTDTQYF. The CDR3 DNA reads TGCAGCGTTGAAGGGGTAGCGGGTACTGATACGCAGTATTTT.